Below are 14 T cell receptor beta chains sequenced from a single sample in a study of memory CD4+ T cells and cytomegalovirus serostatus. Single viable CD3+CD4+CD8-CD45RO+ cells were sorted as the memory CD4+ T cells. Data came from immunoSEQ multiplex PCR; TCRdb stores just in-frame clones and leaves some out. Of 40,000 to 50,000 clones in the sample, around four fifths were seen once. The sequenced sample consisted of memory CD4+ T cells from blood. All receptors derive from an adult in good health and CMV-seronegative.

By share, this clone counts as medium-sized. V is TRBV20-1 and J is TRBJ2-3; unclear D gene. Germline CDR1 reads DFQATT; CDR2 reads SNEGSKA (reference sequence). The germline V and J ends were trimmed by 6 bases and 6 bases, with 10 bases remaining between them. The CDR3 runs to 11 residues. The DNA for the CDR3 is TGCAGTGCCCGTCCAGCGGATACGCAGTATTTT. Its protein product is CSARPADTQYF.

This clone came up a few times. The chain recombines TRBV5-4 with TRBJ1-2, with 7 bases that match TRBD1. Germline V CDR1 and CDR2: SGHNT, YYREEE (reference sequence). The length of the CDR3 is 12 residues. The V segment lost 0 bases and the J segment 14 bases; nucleotides outside the gene matches: 7. CDR3 loop: CASSLDRGFTTF. DNA for the CDR3: TGTGCCAGCAGCTTGGACAGGGGATTTACTACCTTC.

This clone was seen more than once but under ten times. The rearrangement uses TRBV5-4 and TRBJ1-2, with D tentatively TRBD1 (6 bases). CDR3 size: 15 residues. Germline V gene sequence: CDR1 SGHNT, CDR2 YYREEE (reference sequence). V lost 7 bases, J lost 5 bases, and 21 bases lay in between. The CDR3 is CASSRGAGAWYGYTF. DNA of the CDR3: TGTGCCAGCTCCCGCGGGGCAGGGGCTTGGTATGGCTACACCTTC. Filled out from reference TRBV5-4 and TRBJ1-2, the complete variable domain reads ETGVTQSPTHLIKTRGQQVTLRCSSQSGHNTVSWYQQALGQGPQFIFQYYREEENGRGNFPPRFSGLQFPNYSSELNVNALELDDSALYLCASSRGAGAWYGYTFGSGTRLTVV.

V gene TRBV7-3 combines with J gene TRBJ1-1; no clear D. V lost 6 bases and J lost 0, with 8 bases in between. The CDR3 has 13 amino acids. In germline, CDR1 is SGHTA, CDR2 FQGTGA. DNA of the CDR3: TGTGCCAGCAGGCGCACAATGAACACTGAAGCTTTCTTT. This codes for CASRRTMNTEAFF.

This clone showed up just a few times. CDR3 DNA: TGTGCCAGCTCCGAAGGGAAGGACTATGGCTACACCTTC. Its protein product is CASSEGKDYGYTF. The V call is TRBV7-2, the J call TRBJ1-2; no definite D call. Trimming pared 8 bases from V and 3 bases from J, leaving 13 bases between. Germline loops: CDR1 SGHTA, CDR2 FQGNSA. The CDR3 runs to 13 residues.

The rearrangement joins TRBV11-2 to TRBJ1-2, with unresolved D. Germline values: CDR1 SGHAT, CDR2 FQNNGV. V was clipped by 5 bases and J by 4 bases, with 20 bases between them. The length of the CDR3 is 16 residues. The CDR3 bases are TGTGCCAGCAGCCTCCGGGATCCCACTCCAGGCTATGGCTACACCTTC. Translated: CASSLRDPTPGYGYTF. The full variable domain, in which reference TRBV11-2 and TRBJ1-2 provide the parts outside the CDR3, is EAGVAQSPRYKIIEKRQSVAFWCNPISGHATLYWYQQILGQGPKLLIQFQNNGVVDDSQLPKDRFSAERLKGVDSTLKIQPAKLEDSAVYLCASSLRDPTPGYGYTFGSGTRLTVV.

The chain is built from TRBV7-2 and TRBJ1-5; TRBD1 matches 8 bases. Trimming at V came to 1 base and at J to 6 bases, leaving 5 bases not matched to a gene. Per germline, CDR1 SGHTA and CDR2 FQGNSA. There are 15 residues in the CDR3. In nucleotides, the CDR3 is TGTGCCAGCAGCTTAGAGACAGGGGCCAGTCAGCCCCAGCATTTT. Its protein is CASSLETGASQPQHF.

The chain links TRBV20-1 to TRBJ1-4; D not resolved. V was shortened by 6 bases and J by 8 bases, with 10 bases between the two germline ends. CDR1 is DFQATT, CDR2 SNEGSKA, per germline (reference sequence). The CDR3 runs to 11 residues. In DNA form, the CDR3 reads TGCAGTGCCTCCCCTAGAGAAAAACTGTTTTTT. Translation: CSASPREKLFF.

The V and J genes are TRBV9 and TRBJ1-5; maybe TRBD1 (5 bases). CDR3 length: 13 residues. The germline gives CDR1 SGDLS, CDR2 YYNGEE. V lost 4 bases to trimming and J lost 7 bases, with 12 bases between them. The CDR3 DNA reads TGTGCCAGCAGCTGGGGGGGGGAGCAGCCCCAGCATTTT. It codes for CASSWGGEQPQHF.

The rearrangement uses TRBV19 and TRBJ1-5; D perhaps matches TRBD1 (6 bases). CDR3 length: 12 residues. V was trimmed by 9 bases and J by 4 bases, leaving 10 bases between them. Germline-derived CDR1 and CDR2 are LNHDA and SQIVND (reference sequence). In DNA form, the CDR3 reads TGTGCCAGCAACACAGGGAATCAGCCCCAGCATTTT. Residues: CASNTGNQPQHF.

The CDR3 region has the DNA TGTGCCAGCAGCCAAGATGCCAGCGGGGGGGGAACCCAGTACTTC. Its translation: CASSQDASGGGTQYF. The genes are TRBV4-2 and TRBJ2-5; 10 bases map to TRBD2. The J segment lost 8 bases and the V segment lost 0 bases, leaving 6 bases of the junction unmatched. Germline V gives CDR1 LGHNA, CDR2 YNFKEQ. This CDR3 is 15 amino acids long.

This chain links TRBV11-2 with TRBJ1-1, with TRBD1 as a possible D gene (5 bases). The germline gives CDR1 SGHAT, CDR2 FQNNGV. V was pared by 5 bases and J by 10 bases, with 17 bases between. This CDR3 has 13 amino acids. CDR3 sequence (DNA): TGTGCCAGCAGCCGGTGGGGGAATCAAAGAGCTTTCTTT. Translation: CASSRWGNQRAFF.

J is TRBJ1-1 and V is TRBV6-4; D unresolved. Germline assignment: CDR1 MRHNA and CDR2 SNTAGT. The CDR3 consists of 13 residues. Trimming left V 5 bases short and J 0 bases short, with 7 bases between. This chain's CDR3 is CASSSGLNTEAFF. The CDR3 nucleotides are TGTGCCAGCAGTTCAGGACTGAACACTGAAGCTTTCTTT.

V usage is TRBV10-3 and J usage is TRBJ2-7; possible D gene TRBD1, 6 bases. Germline CDR1 ENHRY, CDR2 SYGVKD. Trimming took 4 bases from V and 3 from J, leaving 7 bases between them. The CDR3 runs 12 residues. CDR3 region: CAISAQGYEQYF. CDR3 in DNA: TGTGCCATCAGTGCACAGGGCTACGAGCAGTACTTC.